The 2 T cell receptor beta chains given below trace back to one sample, sequenced in a study of T cell repertoires in cytomegalovirus infection. MiXCR, run by TCRdb on the reads, gives a single entry per CDR3 protein. Of 200,000 or so distinct CDR3 sequences in the sample, around 20% were seen once. The sample consisted of PBMCs. These receptor sequences come from a human donor in good health (CMV status not recorded). Some clones in this sample may be carry-over from other donors' samples.

There are many counts of this clonotype. The chain carries TRBV7-8 and TRBJ2-2; D ambiguous. This CDR3 is 16 amino acids long. Trimming removed 1 base at V and 5 bases at J, with 14 bases between. Germline CDR1 and CDR2: SGHVS and FQNEAQ. DNA for the CDR3: TGTGCCAGCAGCTTAGGCAGGCCCTTAGGTACCGGGGAGCTGTTTTTT. It encodes CASSLGRPLGTGELFF. The variable domain in full, with the rest retrieved from reference TRBV7-8 and TRBJ2-2, is GAGVSQSPRYKVAKRGQDVALRCDPISGHVSLFWYQQALGQGPEFLTYFQNEAQLDKSGLPSDRFFAERPEGSVSTLKIQRTQQEDSAVYLCASSLGRPLGTGELFFGEGSRLTVL.

The gene calls are TRBV28 and TRBJ2-5, with a tentative D call TRBD2 (5 bases). CDR3 length: 16 residues. V lost 2 bases, J lost 5 bases, and 18 bases lay in between. Germline V gene lookup returns CDR1 MDHEN and CDR2 SYDVKM. The CDR3 DNA follows: TGTGCCAGCAGTTTAAAAAGCGGCCTAGACCGGGAGACCCAGTACTTC. It yields the protein CASSLKSGLDRETQYF.